The T cell receptor beta chain described here comes from a study of shared clonotypes between healthy human individuals. Study results and caveats: Non-shared clonotypes had lower generation probabilities than clonotypes shared by all four sorted-subset donors.

About this clone itself: Its antigen is currently unknown.

The V end lost 8 bases, the J end lost 5 bases, and 12 bases lay between the germline ends. Germline lookup yields CDR1 SGHNT and CDR2 YENEEA. This CDR3 comprises 13 residues. Clones were read by immunoSEQ multiplex PCR, and TCRdb kept only the in-frame ones, dropping some. The table records over a million clones, approximately 98% of them present only once. Source material: naive CD4+ T cells sorted from blood. The sample's subset: CD45RA+ positively selected. The clonotype comes from a man between 25 and 39 years old in good health. This chain connects TRBV11-3 to TRBJ2-2, with D possibly matching TRBD1 (6 bases). The CDR3 protein is CASEGEGTGELFF. The CDR3 region has the DNA TGTGCCAGCGAGGGGGAAGGGACCGGGGAGCTGTTTTTT.